This entry lists 11 T cell receptor beta chains sequenced from one sample in a study of a mutant IDH1 vaccine in newly diagnosed glioma. Assay: immunoSEQ multiplex PCR; the TCRdb copy retains only in-frame clones and omits some. Of some 95,000 clones listed, roughly 78% are singletons. Time point meaning: baseline, week 1 (first vaccination visit). Treatment defined: pre-vaccination baseline after standard-of-care therapy. This material consisted of PBMCs, taken from a glioma patient treated with radiotherapy, temozolomide or both. These receptors all come from a man aged 35-49 years with glioma.

The rearrangement uses TRBV5-4 and TRBJ2-3; 7 nucleotides agree with TRBD2. J gave up 1 base and V 0 bases, and 5 bases lay outside the gene matches. This CDR3 comprises 16 residues. Germline CDR1 is SGHNT and CDR2 is YYREEE (reference sequence). This CDR3 reads CASSLALGGGTDTQYF. The CDR3 nucleotides read TGTGCCAGCAGCTTGGCCTTGGGGGGGGGCACAGATACGCAGTATTTT.

The chain recombines TRBV5-1 with TRBJ2-2; no firm D call. The CDR3 has 13 residues. Germline V gene lookup returns CDR1 SGHRS and CDR2 YFSETQ. Trimming removed 0 bases at V and 5 bases at J, with 5 bases between. The CDR3 here is CASSLAGTGELFF. For the CDR3, the DNA is TGCGCCAGCAGCTTGGCCGGGACCGGGGAGCTGTTTTTT.

The rearrangement uses TRBV2 and TRBJ1-2; unclear D gene. The CDR3 is made up of 15 amino acids. The germline V gene has CDR1 SNHLY and CDR2 FYNNEI. Trimming left V 2 bases short and J 0 bases short, with 10 bases between. The CDR3 bases are TGTGCCAGCAGTGAACGGGGTTTAGCTAACTATGGCTACACCTTC. Translation: CASSERGLANYGYTF.

The V gene is TRBV6-5, the J gene TRBJ2-3; 10 nucleotides align to TRBD1. V lost 8 bases to trimming and J lost 3 bases; unmatched junction nucleotides: 8. Germline V gene data show CDR1 as MNHEY and CDR2 as SVGAGI. This CDR3 is built from 15 residues. The chain's CDR3 is CASHPGQGFTDTQYF. CDR3 coding DNA: TGTGCCAGCCATCCGGGACAGGGGTTTACAGATACGCAGTATTTT.

This clone was observed a handful of times. The chain combines TRBV11-2 with TRBJ2-7; D is unclear. The CDR3 length is 14 residues. Germline CDR1 is SGHAT and CDR2 is FQNNGV. Trimming pared 1 base from V and 4 bases from J, leaving 11 bases between. As DNA, the CDR3 is TGTGCCAGCAGCTTAGGACGACAATCTTACGAGCAGTACTTC. This encodes CASSLGRQSYEQYF.

The chain carries TRBV6-5 and TRBJ2-7, with a weak D call TRBD1 (5 bases). CDR1 is MNHEY and CDR2 is SVGAGI in the germline V gene. Between the trimmed V and J ends, which lost 2 bases and 9 bases, there was a span of 8 bases. This CDR3 has 11 amino acids. CDR3 sequence (DNA): TGTGCCAGCAGTTACCAAGGGGCGCAGTACTTC. Protein: CASSYQGAQYF.

V gene TRBV12-5 combines with J gene TRBJ1-1; the match to TRBD1 covers 7 bases. The V gene's germline CDR1 is LGHNT and CDR2 FRNRAP. CDR3 length equals 15 residues. After removal of 6 bases from V and 1 base from J, the junction contained 8 bases not matched to a gene. CDR3 protein: CASGTTGTANTEAFF. CDR3 bases: TGTGCTAGTGGGACCACTGGGACAGCGAACACTGAAGCTTTCTTT.

The rearrangement links TRBV4-3 to TRBJ2-3; 7 nucleotides match TRBD2. This CDR3 is built from 17 residues. CDR1 is LGHNA and CDR2 is YSLEER in the germline V gene. Unmatched junction bases numbered 11, after V lost 0 bases and J lost 5 bases. CDR3 sequence reads: CASSQDGAGLTIDTQYF. Written as DNA, the CDR3 is TGCGCCAGCAGCCAAGATGGGGCGGGACTAACCATAGATACGCAGTATTTT.

This rearrangement joins TRBV7-2 to TRBJ2-2, with D possibly matching TRBD2 (5 bases). This CDR3 is built from 14 residues. V lost 1 base, J lost 3 bases, and 6 bases lay in between. Germline assignment: CDR1 SGHTA and CDR2 FQGNSA. CDR3 bases: TGTGCCAGCAGCTTAGGAGGGTACACCGGGGAGCTGTTTTTT. Protein sequence: CASSLGGYTGELFF.

V gene TRBV10-3 combines with J gene TRBJ1-4; D is undetermined. There are 14 residues in the CDR3. The germline gives CDR1 ENHRY, CDR2 SYGVKD. V lost 4 bases and J lost 0, with 6 bases in between. The CDR3 DNA is TGTGCCATCAGTGCTGGCGCAACTAATGAAAAACTGTTTTTT. Protein sequence: CAISAGATNEKLFF.

The genes are TRBV7-9 and TRBJ2-7; D possibly uses TRBD1 or TRBD2 (5 bases each). The V and J ends lost 6 bases and 9 bases respectively, with 24 bases between them. Germline CDR1 is SEHNR and CDR2 is FQNEAQ (reference sequence). CDR3 length equals 15 residues. CDR3: CASRPLGDGSLGQYF. In nucleotides, the CDR3 is TGTGCCAGCAGACCCCTCGGGGACGGATCCCTCGGGCAGTACTTC.